This T cell receptor beta chain stems from a study of blood T cell repertoires in COVID-19. Study details: COVID-19 samples, acute and convalescent, were from the United States, Italy and Spain.

This clone appeared a single time. The protocol was immunoSEQ multiplex PCR, while the TCRdb copy is restricted to in-frame clones and leaves out a portion. This table holds approximately 170,000 clones, under 85% found once. The V end was cut by 3 bases, the J end by 2 bases, with 11 bases between. The CDR3 extends over 15 amino acids. The specimen was peripheral blood. The V and J genes are TRBV23-1 and TRBJ1-5; D is ambiguous. TRBV23-1 is identified as an open reading frame with a role that is uncertain. The TCR comes from an elderly man with COVID-19, enrolled during active disease. CDR3 bases: TGCGCCAGCAGTCAGACGAAACGGGGCAATCAGCCCCAGCATTTT. Translated, it gives CASSQTKRGNQPQHF.